These 9 T cell receptor beta chains were all obtained from the same sample, sequenced in a study of blood T cell repertoires in COVID-19. Using immunoSEQ multiplex PCR, the repertoire was profiled, and TCRdb retains in-frame clones only, with some absent. The table records approximately 480,000 clones, approximately 86% of them present only once. Specimen: PBMCs or T cells enriched from blood (not recorded which). All receptors come from a woman aged 18-29 years who had recovered from COVID-19.

This chain uses TRBV27 with TRBJ1-1, with TRBD1 as a possible D gene (6 bases). Germline CDR1 is MNHEY and CDR2 is SMNVEV (reference sequence). The CDR3 extends over 18 amino acids. The germline V and J ends were trimmed by 7 bases and 4 bases, with 28 bases remaining between them. CDR3 amino acids: CASTGSTHRMGARTEAFF. In DNA, the CDR3 is TGTGCCAGCACCGGGTCCACACATAGGATGGGGGCGCGCACTGAAGCTTTCTTT.

The rearrangement links TRBV7-2 to TRBJ2-7; D might be TRBD1 (5 bases). The CDR3 has 12 amino acids. V lost 0 bases and J lost 6, with 6 bases in between. The V gene's germline CDR1 is SGHTA and CDR2 FQGNSA. CDR3 bases: TGTGCCAGCAGCTTAGCCCAGGGCGAGCAGTACTTC. It is translated as CASSLAQGEQYF.

The V gene is TRBV2, the J gene TRBJ2-3; TRBD2 aligns across 7 bases. V lost 5 bases, J lost 6 bases, and 2 bases stayed unmatched. The CDR3 is made up of 12 amino acids. Germline V gene sequence: CDR1 SNHLY, CDR2 FYNNEI. The CDR3 spells CASSYGRDTQYF. CDR3 coding DNA: TGTGCCAGCAGTTACGGGAGGGATACGCAGTATTTT.

Turning to this clone: The missing conserved phenylalanine or tryptophan at the end of this CDR3 makes a read error likely. The DNA is left out, because the CDR3 cannot be placed on it with certainty; the CDR3 is given as TCRdb lists it. V is TRBV20-1 and J is TRBJ1-2. Inclusive of both ends, the CDR3 amounts to 11 amino acids. Germline CDR1 is DFQATT and CDR2 is SNEGSKA (reference sequence). CDR3 region: CSARGVGSPEP.

The V gene is TRBV21-1, the J gene TRBJ1-1; TRBD1, the table's D call, was not compared with the DNA. TRBV21-1 is marked as a pseudogene. This CDR3 spans 13 amino acids. DNA for the CDR3: TGTGCCAGCAGCAACCCCCAGGACACTGAAGCTTTCTTT. As protein: CASSNPQDTEAFF.

The rearrangement joins TRBV5-1 to TRBJ1-4, with 9 positions matching TRBD1. Germline V gene sequence: CDR1 SGHRS, CDR2 YFSETQ. J was trimmed by 7 bases and V by 0 bases; bases with no gene match: 7. The CDR3 extends over 16 amino acids. Here the CDR3 DNA reads TGCGCCAGCAGCTTGGACTTACAGGGGGCTAGTGAAAAACTGTTTTTT. Protein sequence: CASSLDLQGASEKLFF.

The J gene is TRBJ2-5, the V gene TRBV12-3 or TRBV12-4; D possibly corresponds to TRBD1 (5 bases). Trimming removed 6 bases at V and 3 bases at J, with 11 bases between. This CDR3 is built from 13 residues. For the CDR3, the DNA is TGTGCCAGCAGCTCAGACAGAAAAGAGACCCAGTACTTC. Protein: CASSSDRKETQYF.

This sequence joins TRBV3-1 (or the pseudogene TRBV3-2) and TRBJ1-1; D unresolved. The CDR3 has 15 amino acids. Between the trimmed V and J ends, which lost 0 bases and 1 base, there was a span of 9 bases. Germline CDR1 and CDR2: LGHDT and YNNKEL (reference sequence). CDR3 coding DNA: TGTGCCAGCAGCCAAGAAGGCACTAGGAACACTGAAGCTTTCTTT. Translating gives CASSQEGTRNTEAFF.

This chain connects TRBV30 to TRBJ1-1, with 8 positions matching TRBD1. Per germline, CDR1 GTSNPN and CDR2 SVGIG (reference sequence). CDR3 length: 15 residues. The ends lost 2 bases at V and 6 bases at J; junction bases unmatched: 11. The CDR3, as DNA: TGTGCCTGGAGTCCCCCGACAGGGGAGGCCTCTGAAGCTTTCTTT. Translating gives CAWSPPTGEASEAFF.